The entry below gives a single T cell receptor beta chain sequence along with its context. Its antigen is not identified. Generated by immunoSEQ multiplex PCR, the TCRdb table keeps only in-frame clones and is missing some. The data contain around 53,000 clones, over 75% of them singletons. This CDR3 has 14 amino acids. The germline CDR1 and CDR2 sequences are SGHTA and FQGNSA. Trimming stripped 1 base from V and 7 bases from J, with 12 bases between. This record belongs to a study of a mutant IDH1 vaccine in newly diagnosed glioma. Described time point: week 11, during vaccination. Vaccinated patients received 300 ug of mutant IDH1 20-mer peptide per dose, with topical imiquimod. Diagnosis in the donors showed new WHO grade 3 or 4 astrocytomas that were IDH1-mutant and ATRX-lost.

This chain joins TRBV7-2 and TRBJ2-3; D might be TRBD2 (6 bases). The receptor comes from a middle-aged man with glioma. The sequenced sample was PBMCs, obtained from a glioma patient whose treatment included an IDH1 peptide vaccine. The CDR3 nucleotides are TGTGCCAGCAGCTTAGAGGCGGCGGGATATACGCAGTATTTT. Its protein is CASSLEAAGYTQYF.